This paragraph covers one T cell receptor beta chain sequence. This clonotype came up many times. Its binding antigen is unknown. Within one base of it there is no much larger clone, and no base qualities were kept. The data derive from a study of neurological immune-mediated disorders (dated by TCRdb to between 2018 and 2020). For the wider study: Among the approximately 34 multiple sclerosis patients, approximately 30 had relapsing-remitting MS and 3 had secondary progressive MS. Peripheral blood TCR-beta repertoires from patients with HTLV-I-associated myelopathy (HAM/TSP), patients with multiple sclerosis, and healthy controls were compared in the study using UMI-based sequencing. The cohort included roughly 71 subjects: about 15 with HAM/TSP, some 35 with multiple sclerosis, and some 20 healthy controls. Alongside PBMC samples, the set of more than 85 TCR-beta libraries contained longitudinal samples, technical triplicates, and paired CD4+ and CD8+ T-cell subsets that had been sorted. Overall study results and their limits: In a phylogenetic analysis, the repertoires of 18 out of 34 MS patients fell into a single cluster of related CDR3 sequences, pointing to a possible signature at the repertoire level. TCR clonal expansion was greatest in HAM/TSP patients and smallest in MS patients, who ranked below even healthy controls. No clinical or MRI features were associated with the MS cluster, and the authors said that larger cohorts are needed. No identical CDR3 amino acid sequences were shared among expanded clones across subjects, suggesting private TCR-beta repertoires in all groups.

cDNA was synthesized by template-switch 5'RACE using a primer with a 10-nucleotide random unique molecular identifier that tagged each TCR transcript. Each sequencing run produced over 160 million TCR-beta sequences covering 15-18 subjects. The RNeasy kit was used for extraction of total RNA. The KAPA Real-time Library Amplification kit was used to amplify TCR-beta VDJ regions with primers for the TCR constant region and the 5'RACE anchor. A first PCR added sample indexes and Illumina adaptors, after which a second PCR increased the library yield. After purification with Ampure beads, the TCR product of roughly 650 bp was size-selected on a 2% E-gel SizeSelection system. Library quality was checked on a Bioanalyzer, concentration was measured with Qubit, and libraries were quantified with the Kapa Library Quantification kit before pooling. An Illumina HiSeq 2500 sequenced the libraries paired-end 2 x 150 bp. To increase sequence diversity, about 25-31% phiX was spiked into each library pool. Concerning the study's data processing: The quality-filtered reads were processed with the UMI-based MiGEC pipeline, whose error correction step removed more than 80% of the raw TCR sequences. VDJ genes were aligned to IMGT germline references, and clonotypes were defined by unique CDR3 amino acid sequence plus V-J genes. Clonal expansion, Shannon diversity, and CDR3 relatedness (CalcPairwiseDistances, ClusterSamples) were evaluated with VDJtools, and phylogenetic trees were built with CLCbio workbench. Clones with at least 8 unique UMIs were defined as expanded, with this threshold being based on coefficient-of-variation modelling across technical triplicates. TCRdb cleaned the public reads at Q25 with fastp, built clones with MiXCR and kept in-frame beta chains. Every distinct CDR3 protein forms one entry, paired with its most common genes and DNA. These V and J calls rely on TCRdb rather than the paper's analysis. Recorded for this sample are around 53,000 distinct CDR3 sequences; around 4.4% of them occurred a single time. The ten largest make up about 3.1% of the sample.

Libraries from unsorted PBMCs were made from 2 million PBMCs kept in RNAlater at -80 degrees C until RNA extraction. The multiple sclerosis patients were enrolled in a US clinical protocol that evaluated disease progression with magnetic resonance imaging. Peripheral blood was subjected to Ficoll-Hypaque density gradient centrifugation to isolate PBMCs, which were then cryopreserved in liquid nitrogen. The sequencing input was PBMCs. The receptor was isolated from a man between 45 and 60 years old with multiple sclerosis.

The CDR3 region has the sequence CASSLTSGHYNEQFF. At the DNA level, the sequence is TGTGCCAGCAGCTTAACTAGCGGGCACTACAATGAGCAGTTCTTC. The rearrangement joined TRBV7-2 to TRBJ2-1, with 9 bases aligning to TRBD2. From cysteine to phenylalanine, the CDR3 is 15 amino acids long. Kept here is only the CDR3 DNA, which spans 45 bases and is read in frame from base 1. For this chain, trimming is 2 bases at the V end and 3 bases at the J end, and the number of junction bases without a gene match is 2. CDR1 and CDR2, looked up from the germline V gene, are SGHTA and FQGNSA.